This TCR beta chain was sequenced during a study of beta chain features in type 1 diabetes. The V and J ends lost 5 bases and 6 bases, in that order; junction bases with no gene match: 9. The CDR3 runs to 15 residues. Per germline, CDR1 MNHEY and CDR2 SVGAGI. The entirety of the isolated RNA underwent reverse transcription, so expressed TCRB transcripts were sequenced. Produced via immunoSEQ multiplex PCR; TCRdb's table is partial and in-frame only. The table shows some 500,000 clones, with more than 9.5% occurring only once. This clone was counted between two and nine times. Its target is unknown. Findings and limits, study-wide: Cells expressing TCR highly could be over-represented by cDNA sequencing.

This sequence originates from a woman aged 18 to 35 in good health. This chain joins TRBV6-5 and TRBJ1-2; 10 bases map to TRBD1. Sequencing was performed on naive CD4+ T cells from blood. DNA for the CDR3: TGTGCCAGCAGTACCCGGGACAGGGGACGGAATGGCTACACCTTC. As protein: CASSTRDRGRNGYTF.